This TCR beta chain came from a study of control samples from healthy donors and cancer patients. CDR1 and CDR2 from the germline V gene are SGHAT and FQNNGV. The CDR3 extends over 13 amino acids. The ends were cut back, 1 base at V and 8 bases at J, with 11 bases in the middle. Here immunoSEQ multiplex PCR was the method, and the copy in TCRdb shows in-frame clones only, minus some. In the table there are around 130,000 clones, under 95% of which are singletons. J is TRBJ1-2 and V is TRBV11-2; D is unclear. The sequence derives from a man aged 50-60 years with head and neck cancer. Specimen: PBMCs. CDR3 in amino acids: CASSLVAGGGYTF. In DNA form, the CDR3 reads TGTGCCAGCAGCTTAGTCGCCGGTGGGGGCTACACCTTC.